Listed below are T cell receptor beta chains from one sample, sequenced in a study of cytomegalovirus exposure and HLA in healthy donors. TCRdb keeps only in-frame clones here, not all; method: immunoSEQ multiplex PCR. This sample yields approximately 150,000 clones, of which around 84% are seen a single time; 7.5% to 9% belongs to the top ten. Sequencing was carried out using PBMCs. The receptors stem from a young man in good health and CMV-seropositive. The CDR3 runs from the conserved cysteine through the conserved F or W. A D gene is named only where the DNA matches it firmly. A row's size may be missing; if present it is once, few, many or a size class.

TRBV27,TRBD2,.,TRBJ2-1,TGTGCCAGCAGTTTGACTAGCGGGGCCAATGAGCAGTTCTTC,CASSLTSGANEQFF
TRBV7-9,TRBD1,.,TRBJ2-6,TGTGCCAGCAGCTTTTGGGACAGTCTCTCTGGGGCCAACGTCCTGACTTTC,CASSFWDSLSGANVLTF
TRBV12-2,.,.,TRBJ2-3,TGTGCAAGTCGCTTAGCGGGAAGGCTAGCGGGAGACGATAGCACAGATACGCAGTATTTT,CASRLAGRLAGDDSTDTQYF
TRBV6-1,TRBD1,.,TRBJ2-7,TGTGCCAGCAGTGAGGGACAGTCCTCCTACGAGCAGTACTTC,CASSEGQSSYEQYF
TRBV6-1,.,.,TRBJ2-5,TGTGCCAGCACCGGGGGCAGGGGGAGGGAGACCCAGTACTTC,CASTGGRGRETQYF
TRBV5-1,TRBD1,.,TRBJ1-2,TGCGCCAGCAGCTTGTTACAGGGGGCGAATGGCTACACCTTC,CASSLLQGANGYTF
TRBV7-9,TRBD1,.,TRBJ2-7,TGTGCCAGCGAATACCCGGGACAGCCCTACGAGCAGTACTTC,CASEYPGQPYEQYF
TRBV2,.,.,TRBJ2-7,TGTGCCAGCAGTGCAGTAGGGGTTGGTTCCTACGAGCAGTACTTC,CASSAVGVGSYEQYF
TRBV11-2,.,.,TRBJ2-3,TGTGCCAGCAGCTTAGGGGGGGTATCACAGTATTTT,CASSLGGVSQYF
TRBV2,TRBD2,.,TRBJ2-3,TGTGCCAGCAGTGATAGCGGGAGACACACAGATACGCAGTATTTT,CASSDSGRHTDTQYF
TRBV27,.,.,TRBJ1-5,TGTGCCAGCAGTTTATACGGGAATAGCAATCAGCCCCAGCATTTT,CASSLYGNSNQPQHF
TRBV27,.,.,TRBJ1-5,TGTGCCAGCAGTTTACGCAGGGGCAGTAGCAATCAGCCCCAGCATTTT,CASSLRRGSSNQPQHF
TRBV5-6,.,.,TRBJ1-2,TGTGCCAGCAGCTTGTTCCGGGATACCGGCTATGGCTACACCTTC,CASSLFRDTGYGYTF
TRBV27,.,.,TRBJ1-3,TGTGCCAGCAGCCCCAGGGGCCGCCGAATTTCTGGAAACACCATATATTTT,CASSPRGRRISGNTIYF
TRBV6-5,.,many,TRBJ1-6,TGTGCCAGCAGTAACGACCCTAGGTCACCCCTCCACTTT,CASSNDPRSPLHF
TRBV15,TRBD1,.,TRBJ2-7,TGTGCCACCAGCAGAGATTTGGGACAGGGCTCCTACGAGCAGTACTTC,CATSRDLGQGSYEQYF
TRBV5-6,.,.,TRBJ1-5,TGTGCCAGCAGCCGGGAGGGCAATCAGCCCCAGCATTTT,CASSREGNQPQHF
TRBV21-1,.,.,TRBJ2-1,TGTGCCAGCAGCACGGGACCCCGTGGTAGCGGGACCTACAATGAGCAGTTCTTC,CASSTGPRGSGTYNEQFF
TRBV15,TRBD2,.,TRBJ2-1,TGTGCCACCAGCAGTGAACTAGCGGGAGGGTATGAGCAGTTCTTC,CATSSELAGGYEQFF